The 26 T cell receptor beta chains below all came from one sample that was sequenced in a study of T cell changes during pregnancy in multiple sclerosis. Data came from immunoSEQ multiplex PCR; TCRdb stores just in-frame clones and leaves some out. This table has fewer than 70,000 clones, 92% appearing once. The sequenced sample was peripheral blood, obtained in the second trimester of pregnancy. These receptor sequences come from a female donor in good health, enrolled as a control in a pregnancy study.

The chain couples TRBV2 to TRBJ1-5; D remains ambiguous. CDR3 length: 14 amino acids. The germline V and J ends were trimmed by 8 bases and 0 bases, with 11 bases remaining between them. Germline V CDR1 and CDR2: SNHLY, FYNNEI. DNA of the CDR3: TGTGCCAGCGGACCGGAGGCTAGCAATCAGCCCCAGCATTTT. It specifies CASGPEASNQPQHF.

The chain couples TRBV5-6 to TRBJ1-2, with D perhaps matching TRBD1 (5 bases). The CDR3 loop spans 14 amino acids. Trimming removed 0 bases from V and 1 base from J, with 7 bases in between. The germline V gene encodes CDR1 SGHDT and CDR2 YYEEEE. As DNA, the CDR3 is TGTGCCAGCAGCTTGGTCCAGGGTAACTATGGCTACACCTTC. Residues: CASSLVQGNYGYTF.

The chain employs TRBV9 and TRBJ2-3; 7 nucleotides align to TRBD2. The CDR3 spans 15 residues. Per the germline V gene, CDR1 is SGDLS and CDR2 is YYNGEE. Unmatched junction bases numbered 6, after V lost 3 bases and J lost 2 bases. The CDR3 loop is CASSASGITTDTQYF. CDR3 DNA: TGTGCCAGCAGCGCTAGCGGTATTACCACAGATACGCAGTATTTT.

This rearrangement joins TRBV11-1 to TRBJ2-6, with 7 bases lining up with TRBD2. The CDR3 has 16 amino acids. V shed 4 bases and J 2 bases; nucleotides not matched to a gene: 5. Germline CDR1 is SGHAT and CDR2 is FQDESV (reference sequence). CDR3 sequence reads: CASSSVGGTGANVLTF. For the CDR3, the DNA is TGTGCCAGCAGCTCCGTCGGGGGGACTGGGGCCAACGTCCTGACTTTC.

This chain connects TRBV5-1 to TRBJ1-2; the D is unclear. The CDR3 loop spans 14 amino acids. The V end was cut by 0 bases, the J end by 2 bases, with 8 bases between. The germline V gene has CDR1 SGHRS and CDR2 YFSETQ. Here the CDR3 reads CASSLGHTNYGYTF. CDR3 nucleotide sequence: TGCGCCAGCAGCTTGGGACACACCAACTATGGCTACACCTTC.

The chain uses TRBV11-1 and TRBJ2-7, with 7 bases matching TRBD1. The germline gives CDR1 SGHAT, CDR2 FQDESV (reference sequence). This CDR3 is 13 amino acids long. The ends lost 7 bases at V and 2 bases at J; junction bases unmatched: 5. The CDR3 DNA sequence: TGTGCCAGCATCAACAGGGGACCCTACGAGCAGTACTTC. This translates into CASINRGPYEQYF.

V and J are TRBV18 and TRBJ1-1, with 11 positions matching TRBD1. The CDR3 spans 20 residues. V shed 3 bases, J shed 1 base, and the junction held 16 bases outside the gene matches. CDR1 and CDR2 from the germline V gene are KGHSH and LQKENI. The CDR3 DNA is TGTGCCAGCTCACCTGGGACAGGGGGTGGGGAGGTTTTGTCGAACACTGAAGCTTTCTTT. It is translated as CASSPGTGGGEVLSNTEAFF.

The rearrangement uses TRBV18 and TRBJ2-1; possible D gene TRBD2, 5 bases. The CDR3 has 15 residues. The V gene lost 3 bases and the J gene lost 2 bases, with 11 bases spanning the gap. Germline V CDR1 and CDR2: KGHSH, LQKENI. For the CDR3, the DNA is TGTGCCAGCTCACCCGGCGGGTCCCCCTACAATGAGCAGTTCTTC. Amino acids: CASSPGGSPYNEQFF. The full variable domain, with the rest looked up from reference TRBV18 and TRBJ2-1, is NAGVMQNPRHLVRRRGQEARLRCSPMKGHSHVYWYRQLPEEGLKFMVYLQKENIIDESGMPKERFSAEFPKEGPSILRIQQVVRGDSAAYFCASSPGGSPYNEQFFGPGTRLTVL.

The V gene is TRBV11-3, the J gene TRBJ2-1, with 13 positions matching TRBD2. Per the germline V gene, CDR1 is SGHNT and CDR2 is YENEEA. The CDR3 contains 16 residues. Germline trimming cut 5 bases from V and 2 bases from J; bases unmatched to any gene: 3. The CDR3 region has the DNA TGTGCCAGCAGCACAGGGACTAGCGGGGCCTACAATGAGCAGTTCTTC. This codes for CASSTGTSGAYNEQFF.

This rearrangement joins TRBV19 to TRBJ1-4; the D gene is possibly TRBD1 (5 bases). This CDR3 contains 13 residues. V was cut by 4 bases and J by 7 bases, with 10 bases left in between. CDR1 is LNHDA and CDR2 is SQIVND in the germline V gene (reference sequence). The CDR3 is CASSKRRVEKLFF. CDR3 nucleotide sequence: TGTGCCAGTAGTAAACGCAGGGTTGAAAAACTGTTTTTT.

The rearrangement uses TRBV25-1 and TRBJ2-7; D is possibly TRBD1 (6 bases). V was shortened by 7 bases and J by 3 bases, with 13 bases between the two germline ends. This CDR3 has 13 residues. Looked up from germline, CDR1 is MGHDK and CDR2 is SYGVNS. In nucleotides, the CDR3 is TGTGCCAGCACTAACAGGGCCAGCTACGAGCAGTACTTC. It specifies CASTNRASYEQYF.

V is TRBV15 and J is TRBJ2-1; 9 bases match TRBD2. This CDR3 region has 18 residues. CDR1 is LNHNV, CDR2 YYDKDF, per germline (reference sequence). The ends lost 3 bases at V and 5 bases at J; junction bases unmatched: 14. The CDR3 region has the DNA TGTGCCACCAGCAGGACCCTGCGAGCGGGGGGACTACACAATGAGCAGTTCTTC. This gives the protein CATSRTLRAGGLHNEQFF.

The CDR3 loop is CASSLALAGGSSYEQYF. The CDR3 DNA is TGTGCCAGCAGCTTGGCACTAGCGGGAGGGAGCTCCTACGAGCAGTACTTC. This chain joins TRBV5-5 and TRBJ2-7; TRBD2 matches at 13 bases. The CDR3 is made up of 17 amino acids. V was pared by 0 bases and J by 0 bases, with 3 bases of the junction left unmatched. Germline V gene lookup returns CDR1 SGHKS and CDR2 YYEKEE (reference sequence).

The rearrangement joins TRBV18 to TRBJ2-7; 8 nucleotides match TRBD1. The V gene end was trimmed by 6 bases and the J gene end by 2 bases; junction bases not matched to a gene: 9. This CDR3 is 15 amino acids long. The V gene's germline CDR1 is KGHSH and CDR2 LQKENI. CDR3 residues: CASSPPGQGAYEQYF. The DNA for the CDR3 is TGTGCCAGCTCCCCCCCCGGACAGGGTGCCTACGAGCAGTACTTC.

This chain joins TRBV2 and TRBJ2-1, with D perhaps TRBD1 (6 bases). Germline V CDR1 and CDR2: SNHLY, FYNNEI. CDR3 length equals 16 residues. V lost 6 bases and J lost 0, with 15 bases in between. In DNA form, the CDR3 reads TGTGCCAGCAGGGACGTAGGACAGAGCTCCTACAATGAGCAGTTCTTC. Protein: CASRDVGQSSYNEQFF.

The chain couples TRBV7-9 to TRBJ2-3; 7 bases agree with TRBD2. Germline V gene sequence: CDR1 SEHNR, CDR2 FQNEAQ (reference sequence). V dropped 5 bases and J dropped 2; count of bases not matched to a gene: 10. This CDR3 has 16 residues. The CDR3 spells CASSPGASGLTDTQYF. The CDR3 DNA is TGTGCCAGCAGCCCTGGCGCTAGCGGTCTCACAGATACGCAGTATTTT.

The chain couples TRBV11-3 to TRBJ2-6; 7 positions match TRBD2. Germline V gene data show CDR1 as SGHNT and CDR2 as YENEEA. The length of the CDR3 is 15 residues. V lost 5 bases, J lost 1 base, and 2 bases stayed unmatched. The CDR3 nucleotides read TGTGCCAGCAGCCCGGGGGGATCTGGGGCCAACGTCCTGACTTTC. Residues: CASSPGGSGANVLTF.

The genes are TRBV7-3 and TRBJ2-1; TRBD2 agrees at 13 bases. Germline loops: CDR1 SGHTA, CDR2 FQGTGA. This CDR3 comprises 17 residues. V was clipped by 5 bases and J by 6 bases; unmatched bases: 10. This CDR3 reads CASSLSRLAGGLNEQFF. CDR3 nucleotide sequence: TGTGCCAGCAGCCTCTCAAGACTAGCGGGAGGCCTCAATGAGCAGTTCTTC. The complete variable domain, with remaining parts taken from reference TRBV7-3 and TRBJ2-1, reads GAGVSQTPSNKVTEKGKYVELRCDPISGHTALYWYRQSLGQGPEFLIYFQGTGAADDSGLPNDRFFAVRPEGSVSTLKIQRTERGDSAVYLCASSLSRLAGGLNEQFFGPGTRLTVL.

The chain recombines TRBV28 with TRBJ2-1, with D possibly matching TRBD2 (6 bases). This CDR3 has 12 residues. Germline assignment: CDR1 MDHEN and CDR2 SYDVKM. V lost 5 bases and J 8 bases, leaving 10 bases between the germline ends. The CDR3 loop is CASSPAGYEQFF. CDR3 bases: TGTGCCAGCAGTCCCGCGGGGTATGAGCAGTTCTTC.

V is TRBV11-2 and J is TRBJ2-5; D gene ambiguous. CDR3 length equals 11 residues. The V end was cut by 2 bases, the J end by 4 bases, with 2 bases between. Germline CDR1 is SGHAT and CDR2 is FQNNGV. This chain's CDR3 is CASSLRETQYF. CDR3 DNA: TGTGCCAGCAGCTTACGAGAGACCCAGTACTTC.

This clone was detected once. The chain employs TRBV5-4 and TRBJ2-3, with a tentative D call TRBD2 (5 bases). This CDR3 region has 14 residues. The V gene's germline CDR1 is SGHNT and CDR2 YYREEE (reference sequence). The V end lost 0 bases, the J end lost 7 bases, and 12 bases lay between the germline ends. The DNA of the CDR3 is TGTGCCAGCAGCTTGGGGGGAGATCAGCATACGCAGTATTTT. Translating gives CASSLGGDQHTQYF.

The V gene is TRBV27, the J gene TRBJ2-1; 8 bases are shared with TRBD2. This CDR3 contains 11 residues. The J segment lost 10 bases and the V segment lost 6 bases, leaving 2 bases of the junction unmatched. Germline V gene data show CDR1 as MNHEY and CDR2 as SMNVEV (reference sequence). The CDR3 nucleotides are TGTGCCAGCAGACGCGGGGGGGAGCAGTTCTTC. Translating gives CASRRGGEQFF.

The J gene is TRBJ1-4, the V gene TRBV15; the D is unclear. V gave up 0 bases and J gave up 5 bases, with 10 bases separating them. Per the germline V gene, CDR1 is LNHNV and CDR2 is YYDKDF (reference sequence). The CDR3 runs to 15 residues. The CDR3: CATSRESRFNEKLFF. Here the CDR3 DNA reads TGTGCCACCAGCAGAGAATCCAGGTTCAATGAAAAACTGTTTTTT.

The sample holds one count of this clone. The chain combines TRBV7-9 with TRBJ2-1, with TRBD1 as a possible D gene (6 bases). The CDR3 runs 14 residues. Trimming pared 5 bases from V and 3 bases from J, leaving 11 bases between. Germline V gene lookup returns CDR1 SEHNR and CDR2 FQNEAQ (reference sequence). The CDR3 DNA sequence: TGTGCCAGCAGCCTACAGGGCTACTACAATGAGCAGTTCTTC. It is translated as CASSLQGYYNEQFF. The full variable domain, with the rest looked up from reference TRBV7-9 and TRBJ2-1, is DTGVSQNPRHKITKRGQNVTFRCDPISEHNRLYWYRQTLGQGPEFLTYFQNEAQLEKSRLLSDRFSAERPKGSFSTLEIQRTEQGDSAMYLCASSLQGYYNEQFFGPGTRLTVL.

The chain combines TRBV10-3 with TRBJ1-2, with D unclear. The germline V gene encodes CDR1 ENHRY and CDR2 SYGVKD. CDR3 length: 14 residues. V was clipped by 3 bases and J by 2 bases, with 10 bases between them. The CDR3 DNA reads TGTGCCATCAGTGACCGGGGTCCGAACTATGGCTACACCTTC. Its translation: CAISDRGPNYGYTF.

The chain couples TRBV19 to TRBJ1-1, with unresolved D. This CDR3 region has 15 residues. The V end lost 2 bases, the J end lost 1 base, and 11 bases lay between the germline ends. Per germline, CDR1 LNHDA and CDR2 SQIVND (reference sequence). Here the CDR3 reads CASSIPGAANTEAFF. CDR3 nucleotide sequence: TGTGCCAGTAGTATACCCGGAGCAGCGAACACTGAAGCTTTCTTT.